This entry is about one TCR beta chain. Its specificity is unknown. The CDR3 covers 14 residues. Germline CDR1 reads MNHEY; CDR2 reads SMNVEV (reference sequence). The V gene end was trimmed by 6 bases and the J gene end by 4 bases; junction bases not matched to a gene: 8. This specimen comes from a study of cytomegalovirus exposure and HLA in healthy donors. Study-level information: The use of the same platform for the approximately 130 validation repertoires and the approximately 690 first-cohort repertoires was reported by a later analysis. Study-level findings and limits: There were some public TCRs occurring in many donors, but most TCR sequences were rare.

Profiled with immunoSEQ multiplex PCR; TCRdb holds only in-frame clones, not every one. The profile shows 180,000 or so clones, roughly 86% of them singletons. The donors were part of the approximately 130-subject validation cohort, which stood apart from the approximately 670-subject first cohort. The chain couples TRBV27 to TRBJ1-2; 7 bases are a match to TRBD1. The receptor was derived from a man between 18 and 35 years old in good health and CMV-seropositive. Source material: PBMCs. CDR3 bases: TGTGCCAGCAGGGCAGGGGGGAAGGGCTATGGCTACACCTTC. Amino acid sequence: CASRAGGKGYGYTF.